What follows are 22 T cell receptor beta chains derived from one specimen sequenced in a study of cytomegalovirus exposure and HLA in healthy donors. Researchers ran the PCR with 60 Vbeta and 13 Jbeta primers. Some clones are missing from TCRdb's copy, which holds only in-frame ones; the method was immunoSEQ multiplex PCR. The table records more than 150,000 clones, around 82% of them present only once. The sample was PBMCs. The receptors stem from a woman aged 45-60 years in good health and CMV-seropositive.

The gene calls are TRBV2 and TRBJ1-5; D is uncertain. This CDR3 has 14 residues. V was clipped by 3 bases and J by 3 bases, with 9 bases between them. The germline V gene has CDR1 SNHLY and CDR2 FYNNEI. The DNA of the CDR3 is TGTGCCAGCAGTGATCCGGGTTTCAATCAGCCCCAGCATTTT. The encoded protein is CASSDPGFNQPQHF.

V is TRBV2 and J is TRBJ2-7, with D unresolved. Trimming stripped 3 bases from V and 0 bases from J, with 9 bases between. The CDR3 length is 14 residues. Germline V gene lookup returns CDR1 SNHLY and CDR2 FYNNEI. Here the CDR3 reads CASSEPLSSYEQYF. CDR3 coding DNA: TGTGCCAGCAGTGAGCCCCTGAGCTCCTACGAGCAGTACTTC.

The chain recombines TRBV6-5 with TRBJ2-2; the D gene is possibly TRBD2 (5 bases). Deletions cut 10 bases from V and 7 bases from J, with 16 bases between. The germline gives CDR1 MNHEY, CDR2 SVGAGI. The CDR3 runs to 13 residues. CDR3 protein: CATRERGFGELFF. In DNA form, the CDR3 reads TGTGCCACCAGAGAAAGAGGGTTCGGGGAGCTGTTTTTT.

The chain carries TRBV5-5 and TRBJ2-7; the D gene is possibly TRBD2 (6 bases). Looked up from germline, CDR1 is SGHKS and CDR2 is YYEKEE (reference sequence). The CDR3 has 14 amino acids. The ends were cut back, 3 bases at V and 0 bases at J, with 10 bases in the middle. The CDR3 coding sequence is TGTGCCAGCAGCTACCCCGGGAGCTCCTACGAGCAGTACTTC. Protein: CASSYPGSSYEQYF.

The rearrangement joins TRBV7-8 to TRBJ2-7; the D gene is possibly TRBD2 (7 bases). The germline V gene has CDR1 SGHVS and CDR2 FQNEAQ. This CDR3 has 13 residues. The ends were cut back, 3 bases at V and 6 bases at J, with 12 bases in the middle. Here the CDR3 DNA reads TGTGCCAGCAGCTTTGGCCGGGGGGCCGAGCAGTACTTC. This codes for CASSFGRGAEQYF.

The J gene is TRBJ2-3, the V gene TRBV29-1; maybe TRBD1 (5 bases). The V gene's germline CDR1 is SQVTM and CDR2 ANQGSEA. CDR3 length equals 14 residues. Trimming left V 5 bases short and J 2 bases short, with 14 bases between. This chain's CDR3 is CSVLDKFITDTQYF. The CDR3, as DNA: TGCAGCGTTTTGGACAAGTTTATCACAGATACGCAGTATTTT.

The rearrangement links TRBV5-1 to TRBJ2-3; TRBD1 is a possible D gene (6 bases). This CDR3 contains 16 residues. Germline-derived CDR1 and CDR2 are SGHRS and YFSETQ. Deletions cut 5 bases from V and 4 bases from J, with 20 bases between. In DNA, the CDR3 is TGCGCCAGCAGAAGCCAGCCTGGGGGCGGCGCAGATACGCAGTATTTT. It encodes CASRSQPGGGADTQYF.

The CDR3 nucleotides read TGTGCCAGCAGTCTTACCTGGACTGGAGGGGAGCAGTACTTC. This codes for CASSLTWTGGEQYF. The rearrangement uses TRBV7-2 and TRBJ2-7; possible D gene TRBD2, 6 bases. Germline CDR1 and CDR2: SGHTA and FQGNSA. The V gene lost 6 bases and the J gene lost 7 bases, with 19 bases spanning the gap. The CDR3 sequence is 14 residues long.

CDR3 in amino acids: CASSFSQGNYGYTF. CDR3 nucleotides: TGTGCCAGCAGTTTTAGTCAGGGTAACTATGGCTACACCTTC. The chain carries TRBV28 and TRBJ1-2, with D tentatively TRBD1 (5 bases). Trimming removed 3 bases from V and 1 base from J, with 9 bases in between. CDR3 length: 14 amino acids. Germline loops: CDR1 MDHEN, CDR2 SYDVKM.

The gene calls are TRBV2 and TRBJ1-1, with a weak D call TRBD1 (6 bases). The CDR3 has 16 residues. V lost 7 bases, J lost 1 base, and 19 bases lay in between. CDR1 is SNHLY and CDR2 is FYNNEI in the germline V gene. The CDR3 bases are TGTGCCAGCATTCGCGGGCTAGGACAGCCGAACACTGAAGCTTTCTTT. This translates into CASIRGLGQPNTEAFF.

This chain links TRBV19 with TRBJ2-1, with a weak D call TRBD2 (5 bases). Trimming took off 6 bases at V and 3 bases at J, with 9 bases between the two ends. Germline lookup yields CDR1 LNHDA and CDR2 SQIVND (reference sequence). The CDR3 covers 13 residues. The CDR3 DNA reads as TGTGCCAGTAGCCATACTAGCTACAATGAGCAGTTCTTC. As protein: CASSHTSYNEQFF.

The chain uses TRBV9 and TRBJ2-7; 8 nucleotides match TRBD2. Germline values: CDR1 SGDLS, CDR2 YYNGEE. This CDR3 spans 14 amino acids. Trimming took 3 bases from V and 5 from J; bases not matched to a gene: 7. The CDR3 sequence: CASSATGTSDEQYF. CDR3 DNA: TGTGCCAGCAGCGCCACCGGGACTAGTGACGAGCAGTACTTC.

The rearrangement joins TRBV5-4 to TRBJ1-1, with 9 positions matching TRBD1. In germline, CDR1 is SGHNT, CDR2 YYREEE (reference sequence). With V trimmed by 4 bases and J by 9 bases, 7 bases remained unmatched. The length of the CDR3 is 13 residues. For the CDR3, the DNA is TGTGCCAGCAGCCAGACAGGGGGGGAAAAAGCTTTCTTT. It yields the protein CASSQTGGEKAFF.

The chain is built from TRBV7-9 and TRBJ1-1; no definite D call. Between the trimmed V and J ends, which lost 1 base and 5 bases, there was a span of 17 bases. In germline, CDR1 is SEHNR, CDR2 FQNEAQ (reference sequence). The CDR3 sequence is 16 residues long. The CDR3 nucleotides are TGTGCCAGCAGCTTAGGGGTGACTCCCGAGGGAACTGAAGCTTTCTTT. Its protein product is CASSLGVTPEGTEAFF.

The J gene is TRBJ2-3, the V gene TRBV4-3; D unresolved. The CDR3 spans 18 residues. Trimming stripped 0 bases from V and 2 bases from J, with 18 bases between. CDR1 and CDR2 (germline): LGHNA, YSLEER. The CDR3 region has the DNA TGCGCCAGCAGCCAAGAAGCGCGTCGGTCTATGGACACAGATACGCAGTATTTT. It is translated as CASSQEARRSMDTDTQYF.

This clone has more than one count but fewer than ten. V and J are TRBV29-1 and TRBJ1-1; D gene uncertain. V lost 3 bases and J lost 1, with 3 bases in between. The CDR3 runs 11 residues. CDR1 and CDR2 from the germline V gene are SQVTM and ANQGSEA. In DNA, the CDR3 is TGCAGCGTTGACAAGAACACTGAAGCTTTCTTT. It yields the protein CSVDKNTEAFF.

This chain uses TRBV5-1 with TRBJ1-2, with a possible D match to TRBD1 (6 bases). V was shortened by 4 bases and J by 0 bases, with 10 bases between the two germline ends. This CDR3 has 14 amino acids. From germline, CDR1 is SGHRS and CDR2 YFSETQ. CDR3 nucleotide sequence: TGCGCCAGCAGCCCCGACAGGACTAACTATGGCTACACCTTC. It is translated as CASSPDRTNYGYTF.

Here the CDR3 reads CASSQGTVLGYGYTF. The DNA for the CDR3 is TGTGCCAGCAGCCAAGGGACAGTCTTGGGGTATGGCTACACCTTC. V gene TRBV7-2 combines with J gene TRBJ1-2; 7 bases are a match to TRBD1. This CDR3 spans 15 amino acids. V dropped 5 bases and J dropped 5; count of bases not matched to a gene: 11. The V gene's germline CDR1 is SGHTA and CDR2 FQGNSA.

V and J are TRBV12-5 and TRBJ2-3, with D possibly TRBD2 on 8 matching bases. Germline V gene data show CDR1 as LGHNT and CDR2 as FRNRAP. The length of the CDR3 is 16 residues. V gave up 5 bases and J gave up 2 bases, with 17 bases separating them. The CDR3 loop is CASGEGAAGVTDTQYF. The CDR3 DNA reads as TGTGCTAGTGGTGAGGGGGCAGCGGGGGTCACAGATACGCAGTATTTT.

This chain links TRBV18 with TRBJ1-1; D unresolved. This CDR3 region has 13 residues. V dropped 3 bases and J dropped 3 bases, with 8 bases sitting between them. CDR1 KGHSH and CDR2 LQKENI come from the germline V gene. The DNA for the CDR3 is TGTGCCAGCTCACCTCAGAAATACACTGAAGCTTTCTTT. Translating it yields CASSPQKYTEAFF.

The chain couples TRBV2 to TRBJ1-6; a possible D gene is TRBD1 (6 bases). The CDR3 is 16 amino acids. Germline V gives CDR1 SNHLY, CDR2 FYNNEI. V lost 6 bases to trimming and J lost 0 bases, with 12 bases between them. CDR3 amino acids: CASRPDRISYNSPLHF. CDR3 sequence (DNA): TGTGCCAGCAGACCTGACAGGATCTCCTATAATTCACCCCTCCACTTT. Combining the CDR3 with reference TRBV2 and TRBJ1-6 gives the whole variable domain EPEVTQTPSHQVTQMGQEVILRCVPISNHLYFYWYRQILGQKVEFLVSFYNNEISEKSEIFDDQFSVERPDGSNFTLKIRSTKLEDSAMYFCASRPDRISYNSPLHFGNGTRLTVT.

The rearrangement links TRBV7-8 to TRBJ2-5; possible D gene TRBD1, 6 bases. Near its end, the DNA agrees better with TRBJ2-7, so the J call may be wrong. This CDR3 is 13 amino acids long. The germline V gene encodes CDR1 SGHVS and CDR2 FQNEAQ. DNA for the CDR3: TGTGCCAGCAGCATCAGGGGTTCCTACGAGCAGTACTTC. It specifies CASSIRGSYEQYF.